This is a list of T cell receptor beta chains from one sample in a study of metastatic and nonmetastatic thyroid tumors. TCRdb recomputed clones from the PCR reads via MiXCR. The profile shows more than 15,000 clones, about 35% of them singletons. The specimen sequenced was tumor tissue. These TCRs come from a female donor with papillary thyroid cancer or a benign thyroid nodule (not recorded which). Some clones in this sample may be carry-over from other donors' samples. The conserved cysteine and the conserved F or W are not part of the CDR3 here. Rows may omit the clone size; those that give it use once, few, many or a size class.

J: TRBJ1-5; size: .; V: TRBV5-5; length: 14; CDR3: ASSLVGGDSNQPQH
J: TRBJ2-5; size: .; V: TRBV5-6; length: 11; CDR3: GRSGRGQETQY
J: TRBJ2-1; size: .; V: TRBV11-2; length: 14; CDR3: ASGRWGESSYNEQF
J: TRBJ2-3; size: medium-sized; V: TRBV7-9; length: 12; CDR3: ASRLGQGVDTQY
J: TRBJ2-2; size: .; V: TRBV20-1; length: 13; CDR3: SAEHWDYNTGELF
J: TRBJ2-5; size: .; V: TRBV27; length: 11; CDR3: ASIESGGETQY
J: TRBJ1-2; size: .; V: TRBV5-6; length: 13; CDR3: ASSGRQGARDGYT
J: TRBJ1-1; size: few; V: TRBV7-9; length: 10; CDR3: ASSLGGGEAF
J: TRBJ2-6; size: many; V: TRBV12-3/TRBV12-4; length: 13; CDR3: ASSFRGAGANVLT
J: TRBJ2-7; size: .; V: TRBV4-3; length: 11; CDR3: ASSRTSGSEQY
J: TRBJ2-7; size: medium-sized; V: TRBV20-1; length: 13; CDR3: SARDLAGSSYEQY
J: TRBJ1-2; size: once; V: TRBV30; length: 12; CDR3: AWSRQTGTYGYT
J: TRBJ1-2; size: once; V: TRBV7-8; length: 13; CDR3: ATHPRDGSSYGYT
J: TRBJ1-4; size: few; V: TRBV28; length: 13; CDR3: ASSSPGQTNEKLF
J: TRBJ2-7; size: few; V: TRBV2; length: 11; CDR3: ASSETVAYEQY
J: TRBJ2-3; size: few; V: TRBV6-2/TRBV6-3; length: 14; CDR3: ASSSPGLAGADTQY
J: TRBJ2-2; size: .; V: TRBV5-1; length: 14; CDR3: ASSMPQVAKPGELF
J: TRBJ2-1; size: .; V: TRBV11-2; length: 12; CDR3: ASSPSWGIDEQF
J: TRBJ1-1; size: once; V: TRBV13; length: 11; CDR3: ASSLVRNTEAF
J: TRBJ2-1; size: few; V: TRBV10-1; length: 10; CDR3: ASSSQGYEQF
J: TRBJ2-3; size: .; V: TRBV2; length: 13; CDR3: ASSGDGCPTDTQY
J: TRBJ2-3; size: .; V: TRBV30; length: 14; CDR3: AWTTGLAGAADTQY
J: TRBJ2-1; size: .; V: TRBV30; length: 11; CDR3: AWGKTDESEQF
J: TRBJ2-3; size: many; V: TRBV20-1; length: 12; CDR3: SAREGGLGNTQY
J: TRBJ2-1; size: .; V: TRBV18; length: 14; CDR3: ASSPRRQGTYNEQF
J: TRBJ2-2; size: .; V: TRBV7-2; length: 10; CDR3: ASSYSPGELF
J: TRBJ1-5; size: medium-sized; V: TRBV12-3/TRBV12-4; length: 13; CDR3: ASSFGATANQPQH
J: TRBJ1-4; size: many; V: TRBV5-6; length: 12; CDR3: ASSLDLLNEKLF
J: TRBJ2-7; size: .; V: TRBV6-1; length: 15; CDR3: ASSEGDFLAGSYEQY
J: TRBJ2-7; size: medium-sized; V: TRBV11-2; length: 12; CDR3: ASSPRPDSHEQY
J: TRBJ1-1; size: many; V: TRBV19; length: 11; CDR3: ASTLEGNTEAF
J: TRBJ2-3; size: medium-sized; V: TRBV5-1; length: 14; CDR3: ASSFSNQGAADTQY
J: TRBJ2-1; size: .; V: TRBV5-1; length: 11; CDR3: ASSQGTSGEQF
J: TRBJ2-1; size: .; V: TRBV7-2; length: 11; CDR3: ASSLGQPNEQF
J: TRBJ2-1; size: once; V: TRBV4-2; length: 13; CDR3: ASSQAGTTYNEQF